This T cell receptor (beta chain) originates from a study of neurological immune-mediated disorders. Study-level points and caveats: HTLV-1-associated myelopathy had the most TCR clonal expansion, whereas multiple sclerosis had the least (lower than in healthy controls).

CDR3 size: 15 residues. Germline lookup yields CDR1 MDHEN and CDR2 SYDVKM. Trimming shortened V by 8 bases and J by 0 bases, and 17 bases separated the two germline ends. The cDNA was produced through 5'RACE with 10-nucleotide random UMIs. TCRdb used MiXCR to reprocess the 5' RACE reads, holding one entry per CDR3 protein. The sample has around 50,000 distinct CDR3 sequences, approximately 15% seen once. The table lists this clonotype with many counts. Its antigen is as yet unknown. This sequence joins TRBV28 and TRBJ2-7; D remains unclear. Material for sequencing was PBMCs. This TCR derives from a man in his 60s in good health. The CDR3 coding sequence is TGTGCCAGCCACCCGTCCCGAGGCTACTCCTACGAGCAGTACTTC. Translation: CASHPSRGYSYEQYF.